The entry below describes one TCR beta chain. Which antigen it targets is not known. No base qualities exist here, and no much larger clone lies one base off it. From the germline V gene, CDR1 is KGHDR and CDR2 is SFDVKD. Germline trimming: 5 bases from V, 6 bases from J; junction bases outside gene matches: 10. Inclusive of the bounding cysteine and phenylalanine, the CDR3 is 17 residues long. Only the CDR3 part of the read is kept: 51 bases, read in frame from the first base. These data are taken from a study of TIL therapy for anti-PD-1-resistant metastatic lung cancer (dated by TCRdb to the early 2020s). For the wider study: Tumors were collected before any PD-1/PD-L1 blockade, after which patients were given nivolumab, and patients who progressed were given lymphodepletion, an infusion of expanded TIL and IL-2. Across the cohort, whole-exome sequencing showed a median non-synonymous tumor mutation burden of 1.5 mutations per megabase. Enrolled patients had a median age of 54 years (range about 38-80) and a median tumor PD-L1 proportion score of around 5.9%. T cell receptor beta sequencing of tumor and peripheral blood was used to follow clonotypes across the tumor, the expanded TIL product and serial blood samples. Most of the cohort had lung adenocarcinoma, a handful of tumors were EGFR-mutant and two were ALK-rearranged, and half of the patients were current or former smokers. General study outcomes and caveats: The baseline peripheral repertoire was partially replaced by infused TIL clonotypes, which then decayed over months, and persistence showed no apparent association with response. The study protocol defined all tumor marker inferences as exploratory. Because the cohort was highly selected, with more treatment-naive, never-smoker and oncogene-addicted patients than is typical, generalizability is limited.

Using bias-controlled multiplex PCR with the immunoSEQ v3 hsTCRB kit, the TCR beta CDR3 regions were amplified from genomic DNA. TCR libraries were sequenced on an Illumina NextSeq 500 to around 2.2 million read pairs for survey level or roughly 5-6.5 million for deep level. The paper's data handling went like this. V, D and J genes were assigned, non-productive sequences were removed, and clonality was reported by immunoSEQ Analyzer software. Repertoires were compared by productive Simpson clonality and by the Morisita overlap index of productive TRB rearrangements between infused TIL and blood. Absolute clonotype counts in blood were estimated by multiplying the lymphocyte count by the CD3+ fraction and by the productive frequency of the clone. Imported from immuneACCESS, the table was reduced by TCRdb to in-frame sequences with V and J called. These copies leave out some clones; in studies compared against another copy, an unresolved V gene accounts for under half, and the cause of the remainder is not known. V and J calls and clone size are those listed in that table; D and trimming were worked out from the DNA. This sample gives tens of thousands of clones in total; roughly 85% of them show up just once. 5% of the sample is held by the ten biggest clonotypes.

The time point label of this sample denotes: pre-treatment sample, taken before nivolumab and TIL therapy. Adults with stage 4 NSCLC were enrolled in a dual-center phase I trial from October 2017 to early 2020. The samples were drawn from an open-label, single-arm phase I trial testing tumor-infiltrating lymphocyte therapy combined with nivolumab in advanced non-small cell lung cancer. Mononuclear cells from blood collected in EDTA tubes were isolated on a Ficoll gradient and snap-frozen as pellets, and DNA was then extracted using a Qiagen mini-prep kit. Sequences were derived from blood, sampled at baseline. The rearrangement combines TRBV24-1 with TRBJ2-3; 13 bases in the junction line up with TRBD2. The TCR originated in a person between 25 and 79 years old with non-small cell lung cancer. The encoded CDR3 is CATSGTTSGRNGDTQYF. The DNA sequence follows: TGTGCCACCAGTGGGACGACTAGCGGGAGGAACGGGGATACGCAGTATTTT.